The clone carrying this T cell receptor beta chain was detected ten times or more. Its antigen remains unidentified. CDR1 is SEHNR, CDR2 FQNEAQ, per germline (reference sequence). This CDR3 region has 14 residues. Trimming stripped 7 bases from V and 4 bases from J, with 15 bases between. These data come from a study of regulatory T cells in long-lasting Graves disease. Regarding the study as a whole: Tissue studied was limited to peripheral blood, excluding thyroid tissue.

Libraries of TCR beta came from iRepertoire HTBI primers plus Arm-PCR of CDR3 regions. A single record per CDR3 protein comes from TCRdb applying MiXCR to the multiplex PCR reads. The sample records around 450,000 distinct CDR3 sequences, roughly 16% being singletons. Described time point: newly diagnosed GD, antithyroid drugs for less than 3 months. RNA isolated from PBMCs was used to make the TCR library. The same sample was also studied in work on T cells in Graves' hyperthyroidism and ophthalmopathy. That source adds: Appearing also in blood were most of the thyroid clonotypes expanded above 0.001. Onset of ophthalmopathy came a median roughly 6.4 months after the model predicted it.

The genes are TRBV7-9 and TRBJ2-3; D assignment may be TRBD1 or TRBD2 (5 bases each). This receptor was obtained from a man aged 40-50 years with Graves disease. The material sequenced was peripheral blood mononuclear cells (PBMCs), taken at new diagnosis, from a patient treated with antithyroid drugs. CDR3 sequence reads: CASTRDGFADTQYF. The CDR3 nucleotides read TGTGCCAGCACCCGGGACGGTTTTGCAGATACGCAGTATTTT.